The clone carrying this T cell receptor (beta chain) has a single count. This sample was taken from a study of blood T cell repertoires in COVID-19. Only in-frame clones appear in the TCRdb table, and some are missing; sequencing was by immunoSEQ multiplex PCR. The profile covers around 260,000 clones, with roughly 88% appearing a single time and around 4.5% taken by the ten largest. The recovered donors of Cohort 3 showed two negative PCRs, clearance, or symptom resolution. The CDR3 length is 12 residues. Trimming pared 4 bases from V and 10 bases from J, leaving 13 bases between. The V gene's germline CDR1 is GTSNPN and CDR2 SVGIG (reference sequence).

Sequenced material: PBMCs or T cells enriched from blood (not recorded which). The sequence came from a woman in her 30s who had recovered from COVID-19. The gene calls are TRBV30 and TRBJ1-4; D is unclear. The CDR3 coding sequence is TGTGCCTGGACCGAACTGGGAGGAAAACTGTTTTTT. It specifies CAWTELGGKLFF.